This TCR beta chain was sequenced in a study of vaccination effects on CD4 cells after COVID-19. This CDR3 contains 15 residues. Deletions cut 2 bases from V and 1 base from J, with 12 bases between. The germline V gene has CDR1 SGHRS and CDR2 YFSETQ. Comments on this clone: The antigen is not known.

ViraFEST assay sequencing came after antigen-specific CD4+ T cells were expanded with viral peptide pools. Isolating CD4+ T cells followed more than 9 days of culture. None of the vaccinated had previously contracted SARS-CoV-2, and their nucleocapsid antibodies tested negative. Libraries were prepared by immunoSEQ multiplex PCR; TCRdb keeps only in-frame clonotypes and omits some of them. The table has around 71,000 clones, approximately 70% seen once. Sequences were derived from CD4+ T cells from PBMCs cultured with HCoV-OC43 spike peptides, sampled before COVID-19 vaccination. The subset denotes: HCoV-OC43 spike overlapping peptide pool stimulation. This chain joins TRBV5-1 and TRBJ1-1; D is ambiguous. The TCR sequence derives from a human donor who received a COVID-19 vaccine. The CDR3 DNA is TGCGCCAGCAGCTTAGAAGAGGAACGGAACACTGAAGCTTTCTTT. This gives the protein CASSLEEERNTEAFF.